This TCR beta chain was documented in a study of human T cells and chemical hapten exposure. Study overall: The variation in per-sample TCR yields arose mainly from small differences in pooled library volumes.

Study-level results: The number of TCRs above 1 in 1000 frequency did not change after DPC sensitization.

Time point noted: healthy volunteer bleed at 2 weeks. Extraction yielded total RNA from whole blood (unfractionated). This clonotype appeared many times. Its antigen is unknown. The germline gene is not matched at one end of the junction; a read error may be the cause. Individual cDNA molecules (in the library) carried attached unique molecular identifiers. TCRdb re-called the RACE reads with MiXCR, one entry per CDR3 protein. The sample consists of 50,000 or so distinct CDR3 sequences, almost 4.5% of them appearing once. Specimen: whole blood. The sequence was collected from a human donor in good health. Some clones in this sample may be carry-over from other donors' samples.

DNA for the CDR3: TGTGCTAGCAGCTTAAAAGCGCTAACGGAGACCCAGTACTTC. Translated, it gives CASSLKALTETQYF. The chain is built from TRBV7-7 and TRBJ2-5; D remains unclear. Germline V gene sequence: CDR1 SSHAT, CDR2 FNYEAQ (reference sequence). This CDR3 contains 14 residues.